The 30 T cell receptor beta chains below come from one sample, sequenced in a study of cytomegalovirus exposure and HLA in healthy donors. The PCR ran on 60 Vbeta and 13 Jbeta primers. Sequenced by immunoSEQ multiplex PCR; TCRdb stores in-frame clones only, minus some. The profile shows about 71,000 clones, around 70% of them singletons. Sequencing used PBMCs. The receptors stem from a man aged 35 to 55 in good health and CMV-seropositive.

The rearrangement links TRBV27 to TRBJ2-5; 7 bases line up with TRBD2. The CDR3 extends over 15 amino acids. Trimming removed 2 bases from V and 4 bases from J; junction bases left unmatched: 7. From germline, CDR1 is MNHEY and CDR2 SMNVEV (reference sequence). This CDR3 is CASSLTPSGLETQYF. CDR3 DNA sequence: TGTGCCAGCAGTTTAACTCCTAGCGGATTAGAGACCCAGTACTTC.

The rearrangement uses TRBV10-3 and TRBJ2-1, with TRBD1 matching over 9 bases. Trimming at V came to 4 bases and at J to 8 bases, leaving 9 bases not matched to a gene. From germline, CDR1 is ENHRY and CDR2 SYGVKD. The CDR3 extends over 15 amino acids. The CDR3 DNA reads TGTGCCATCAGTGCAACAGGACAGGGGTACCATGAGCAGTTCTTC. Translating it yields CAISATGQGYHEQFF.

Only a few counts were recorded for this clone. J is TRBJ2-5 and V is TRBV7-6; 7 bases agree with TRBD2. The CDR3 loop spans 13 amino acids. J was trimmed by 4 bases and V by 10 bases; bases with no gene match: 9. Per germline, CDR1 SGHVS and CDR2 FNYEAQ. In nucleotides, the CDR3 is TGTGCCACCCAGCCTGGGGGGGGAGAGACCCAGTACTTC. Encoded protein: CATQPGGGETQYF.

The V call is TRBV6-6, the J call TRBJ1-2; the D gene is possibly TRBD1 (6 bases). The V and J ends lost 0 bases and 5 bases respectively, with 13 bases between them. CDR3 length: 15 residues. Germline V gene lookup returns CDR1 MNHNY and CDR2 SVGAGI (reference sequence). Here the CDR3 reads CASSYSSGAEYGYTF. DNA of the CDR3: TGTGCCAGCAGTTACTCCTCAGGGGCGGAGTATGGCTACACCTTC.

V usage is TRBV29-1 and J usage is TRBJ1-2; 7 bases fit TRBD1. V was clipped by 3 bases and J by 6 bases; unmatched bases: 13. The CDR3 runs 15 residues. From germline, CDR1 is SQVTM and CDR2 ANQGSEA. In nucleotides, the CDR3 is TGCAGCGTTGAGAGCCATCCCACAGGGGATAATGGCTACACCTTC. Translation: CSVESHPTGDNGYTF.

The chain carries TRBV5-1 and TRBJ2-7, with 13 bases lining up with TRBD2. The J segment lost 2 bases and the V segment lost 3 bases, leaving 2 bases of the junction unmatched. The CDR3 runs to 15 residues. CDR1 is SGHRS, CDR2 YFSETQ, per germline. CDR3 loop: CASSSGLAGAYEQYF. The CDR3 region has the DNA TGCGCCAGCAGCTCCGGACTAGCGGGAGCCTACGAGCAGTACTTC.

The CDR3 DNA reads TGTGCCAGCAGTTCATATGTGACAGGCTACGAGCAGTACTTC. Protein: CASSSYVTGYEQYF. This chain joins TRBV28 and TRBJ2-7, with a possible D match to TRBD1 (6 bases). This CDR3 has 14 amino acids. Trimming stripped 4 bases from V and 3 bases from J, with 13 bases between. The germline CDR1 and CDR2 sequences are MDHEN and SYDVKM. Full variable domain (missing parts from reference TRBV28 and TRBJ2-7): DVKVTQSSRYLVKRTGEKVFLECVQDMDHENMFWYRQDPGLGLRLIYFSYDVKMKEKGDIPEGYSVSREKKERFSLILESASTNQTSMYLCASSSYVTGYEQYFGPGTRLTVT.

The chain is built from TRBV11-2 and TRBJ2-7; TRBD1 matches at 9 bases. Germline trimming cut 1 base from V and 5 bases from J; bases unmatched to any gene: 9. Germline V gene sequence: CDR1 SGHAT, CDR2 FQNNGV. CDR3 length: 16 residues. CDR3: CASSLVPPGQGDEQYF. Written as DNA, the CDR3 is TGTGCCAGCAGCTTAGTCCCCCCGGGACAGGGAGACGAGCAGTACTTC.

This chain uses TRBV2 with TRBJ1-4; 8 nucleotides line up with TRBD1. V shed 6 bases and J 2 bases; nucleotides not matched to a gene: 2. Germline CDR1 reads SNHLY; CDR2 reads FYNNEI. The CDR3 sequence is 14 residues long. The CDR3 DNA reads TGTGCCAGCAGCCGACAGGGGACTAATGAAAAACTGTTTTTT. Its protein product is CASSRQGTNEKLFF.

This chain joins TRBV27 and TRBJ2-3; 7 positions match TRBD2. Per germline, CDR1 MNHEY and CDR2 SMNVEV (reference sequence). The junction had 16 bases not matched to a gene; V was cut back by 5 bases and J by 2 bases. The CDR3 consists of 18 residues. The CDR3 protein is CASSPGWGGAGNTDTQYF. In DNA, the CDR3 is TGTGCCAGCAGTCCAGGGTGGGGCGGAGCGGGGAACACAGATACGCAGTATTTT.

The chain has TRBV9 and TRBJ2-7, with 7 bases that match TRBD1. The CDR3 consists of 14 residues. V shed 5 bases and J 2 bases; nucleotides not matched to a gene: 7. Germline CDR1 and CDR2: SGDLS and YYNGEE. The CDR3 loop reads CASSRDRAPYEQYF. CDR3 DNA sequence: TGTGCCAGCAGTCGAGACAGGGCCCCCTACGAGCAGTACTTC.

In its sample, this clone was seen once. The chain is built from TRBV4-1 and TRBJ2-7; 7 bases agree with TRBD2. J lost 5 bases, V lost 5 bases, and 9 bases had no gene match. CDR3 size: 14 residues. CDR1 is MGHRA, CDR2 YSYEKL, per germline. The CDR3 region has the DNA TGCGCCAGCAGCTGGGGCGGGGGACGGGACGAGCAGTACTTC. Translated: CASSWGGGRDEQYF.

This rearrangement joins TRBV11-2 to TRBJ1-5; 9 bases map to TRBD1. With 1 base clipped from V and 6 bases from J, the junction kept 1 base outside the gene matches. This CDR3 has 14 amino acids. Germline CDR1 is SGHAT and CDR2 is FQNNGV. In nucleotides, the CDR3 is TGTGCCAGCAGCTTAGGGGACAGGGCTCAGCCCCAGCATTTT. It translates to CASSLGDRAQPQHF.

This clone appeared a few times. The chain uses TRBV9 and TRBJ1-4; D is perhaps TRBD1 (5 bases). The germline V and J ends were trimmed by 4 bases and 3 bases, with 10 bases remaining between them. This CDR3 is 14 amino acids long. CDR1 SGDLS and CDR2 YYNGEE come from the germline V gene. The CDR3 DNA reads as TGTGCCAGCAGCCATGGACAATCTAATGAAAAACTGTTTTTT. It encodes CASSHGQSNEKLFF.

This sequence joins TRBV4-3 and TRBJ1-2, with 8 bases lining up with TRBD1. The length of the CDR3 is 16 residues. The germline CDR1 and CDR2 sequences are LGHNA and YSLEER. V dropped 3 bases and J dropped 4; count of bases not matched to a gene: 10. DNA for the CDR3: TGCGCCAGCAGCCAGGCCCAGGGGGCTGGGGGCTATGGCTACACCTTC. Translated, it gives CASSQAQGAGGYGYTF.

The rearrangement joins TRBV7-2 to TRBJ1-1; TRBD1 is a possible D gene (5 bases). V lost 3 bases, J lost 1 base, and 12 bases lay in between. CDR3 length equals 15 residues. Per germline, CDR1 SGHTA and CDR2 FQGNSA. The CDR3 sequence is CASSLYGGTNTEAFF. Written as DNA, the CDR3 is TGTGCCAGCAGCTTGTATGGAGGGACGAACACTGAAGCTTTCTTT.

The chain recombines TRBV5-4 with TRBJ2-1; D may be TRBD1 (5 bases). Germline V lookup: CDR1 SGHNT, CDR2 YYREEE (reference sequence). The CDR3 is 15 residues long. The ends were cut back, 6 bases at V and 9 bases at J, with 22 bases in the middle. The CDR3 reads CASTEVGRERGEQFF. CDR3 sequence (DNA): TGTGCCAGCACCGAAGTAGGCCGCGAAAGGGGTGAGCAGTTCTTC.

The rearrangement links TRBV18 to TRBJ1-1, with TRBD1 as a possible D gene (5 bases). The CDR3 runs 15 residues. V was shortened by 4 bases and J by 2 bases, with 14 bases between the two germline ends. The germline V gene has CDR1 KGHSH and CDR2 LQKENI. The CDR3 sequence is CASSLIRQINTEAFF. In DNA, the CDR3 is TGTGCCAGCTCACTGATCAGACAGATAAACACTGAAGCTTTCTTT.

V is TRBV4-3 and J is TRBJ1-1; a possible D gene is TRBD1 (5 bases). Germline CDR1 and CDR2: LGHNA and YSLEER. This CDR3 comprises 15 residues. V shed 4 bases and J shed 5 bases, with 17 bases lying between them. CDR3 protein: CASSLLPGGGTEAFF. DNA for the CDR3: TGCGCCAGCAGCCTGCTCCCGGGGGGGGGTACTGAAGCTTTCTTT.

The rearrangement uses TRBV7-3 and TRBJ1-1, with a weak D call TRBD1 (6 bases). The germline V and J ends were trimmed by 0 bases and 10 bases, with 12 bases remaining between them. CDR1 SGHTA and CDR2 FQGTGA come from the germline V gene. The CDR3 runs 13 residues. Here the CDR3 reads CASSLTGGPAAFF. The CDR3 region has the DNA TGTGCCAGCAGCTTAACGGGGGGGCCGGCAGCTTTCTTT.

V and J are TRBV28 and TRBJ1-1; perhaps TRBD1 as D (5 bases). The CDR3 spans 14 residues. With 7 bases removed from V and 2 bases from J, the gap between germline ends came to 14 bases. Germline V gives CDR1 MDHEN, CDR2 SYDVKM. The CDR3 nucleotides are TGTGCCAGCACCCTGGGGCAGGGAAACACTGAAGCTTTCTTT. Protein: CASTLGQGNTEAFF.

The chain recombines TRBV6-5 with TRBJ2-2; the D gene is possibly TRBD1 (5 bases). CDR3 length equals 16 residues. Germline CDR1 and CDR2: MNHEY and SVGAGI. V lost 0 bases and J lost 3, with 11 bases in between. CDR3 DNA sequence: TGTGCCAGCAGTTACTCCTCCCTCAGGGACACCGGGGAGCTGTTTTTT. Protein: CASSYSSLRDTGELFF.

This clone was seen more than once but under ten times. The V gene is TRBV6-1, the J gene TRBJ1-1, with 9 bases lining up with TRBD1. Per the germline V gene, CDR1 is MNHNS and CDR2 is SASEGT. J was trimmed by 1 base and V by 2 bases; bases with no gene match: 8. The CDR3 totals 17 residues. The CDR3 sequence: CASSEIAVGQGNTEAFF. The CDR3 DNA reads TGTGCCAGCAGTGAAATTGCCGTGGGACAGGGGAACACTGAAGCTTTCTTT.

The gene calls are TRBV10-3 and TRBJ1-1, with D unresolved. Germline lookup yields CDR1 ENHRY and CDR2 SYGVKD. This CDR3 spans 11 amino acids. V was shortened by 6 bases and J by 6 bases, with 8 bases between the two germline ends. The CDR3 region has the DNA TGTGCCATCAGAAGTCAGTCTGAAGCTTTCTTT. Its translation is CAIRSQSEAFF.

This chain connects TRBV19 to TRBJ2-3, with 7 bases that match TRBD1. J was trimmed by 4 bases and V by 3 bases; bases with no gene match: 4. CDR1 LNHDA and CDR2 SQIVND come from the germline V gene (reference sequence). The CDR3 totals 14 residues. The CDR3 here is CASSMTGFADTQYF. As DNA, the CDR3 is TGTGCCAGTAGTATGACAGGGTTTGCAGATACGCAGTATTTT. The whole variable domain, remainder taken from reference TRBV19 and TRBJ2-3, is DGGITQSPKYLFRKEGQNVTLSCEQNLNHDAMYWYRQDPGQGLRLIYYSQIVNDFQKGDIAEGYSVSREKKESFPLTVTSAQKNPTAFYLCASSMTGFADTQYFGPGTRLTVL.

This chain joins TRBV2 and TRBJ1-1, with 7 bases identical to TRBD1. V dropped 6 bases and J dropped 3; count of bases not matched to a gene: 4. Germline lookup yields CDR1 SNHLY and CDR2 FYNNEI. This CDR3 is built from 13 residues. CDR3: CASRRQGDTEAFF. The CDR3 DNA is TGTGCCAGCAGGCGGCAGGGGGACACTGAAGCTTTCTTT. Full variable domain (remainder filled in from reference TRBV2 and TRBJ1-1): EPEVTQTPSHQVTQMGQEVILRCVPISNHLYFYWYRQILGQKVEFLVSFYNNEISEKSEIFDDQFSVERPDGSNFTLKIRSTKLEDSAMYFCASRRQGDTEAFFGQGTRLTVV.

The chain has TRBV6-5 and TRBJ2-1; the match to TRBD1 covers 9 bases. This CDR3 spans 14 amino acids. Germline lookup yields CDR1 MNHEY and CDR2 SVGAGI. V shed 8 bases and J 6 bases; nucleotides not matched to a gene: 8. CDR3 sequence: CASATGTGINEQFF. The CDR3 DNA is TGTGCCAGCGCAACGGGGACAGGGATCAATGAGCAGTTCTTC.

The rearrangement uses TRBV4-1 and TRBJ2-7, with 8 bases identical to TRBD2. The V gene end was trimmed by 1 base and the J gene end by 0 bases; junction bases not matched to a gene: 11. Per the germline V gene, CDR1 is MGHRA and CDR2 is YSYEKL. This CDR3 contains 18 residues. This CDR3 is CASSQGSASGSLSYEQYF. The CDR3 DNA reads TGCGCCAGCAGCCAAGGATCAGCTAGCGGGTCCCTCTCCTACGAGCAGTACTTC.

This clone was picked up a small number of times. The chain links TRBV28 to TRBJ1-1, with D perhaps matching TRBD1 (6 bases). CDR3 length: 15 amino acids. Looked up from germline, CDR1 is MDHEN and CDR2 is SYDVKM. The V end lost 5 bases, the J end lost 5 bases, and 18 bases lay between the germline ends. The CDR3 DNA follows: TGTGCCAGCAGTGACCGGGGGGGCGCGGGGACTGAAGCTTTCTTT. This sequence encodes CASSDRGGAGTEAFF.

This clone was counted only a few times. The chain has TRBV6-5 and TRBJ1-2; TRBD1 matches 7 bases. The CDR3 has 13 amino acids. Germline V gene lookup returns CDR1 MNHEY and CDR2 SVGAGI. With V trimmed by 6 bases and J by 4 bases, 5 bases remained unmatched. CDR3 protein: CASSHRDSYGYTF. DNA of the CDR3: TGTGCCAGCAGCCACCGGGACAGCTATGGCTACACCTTC.